This T cell receptor beta chain is drawn from a study of blood T cell repertoires in COVID-19. Whole-study context: Italy, Spain and the United States were the sources of the convalescent and acute COVID-19 samples. Sources were T cells, B-cell-depleted T cells, or PBMCs; the material itself was cDNA or gDNA.

Generated by immunoSEQ multiplex PCR, the TCRdb table keeps only in-frame clones and is missing some. The table lists fewer than 400,000 clones, roughly 86% of them singletons. The sequencing input was peripheral blood. The source of this sequence is a woman aged 25 to 39 with COVID-19, enrolled during active disease.

For the CDR3, the DNA is TGTGCCAGTAGTATAGATCTGACAGGGACTGGCTATGGCTACACCTTC. It specifies CASSIDLTGTGYGYTF. The chain couples TRBV19 to TRBJ1-2; 7 nucleotides line up with TRBD1. Germline V CDR1 and CDR2: LNHDA, SQIVND (reference sequence). V lost 0 bases, J lost 4 bases, and 8 bases stayed unmatched. The CDR3 has 16 residues.